This TCR beta chain was recorded in a study of cytomegalovirus exposure and HLA in healthy donors. Study as a whole: Tens of millions of unique TCRs, all from HLA-typed donors, were included in an early release of the data. Regarding the study as a whole: Cytomegalovirus association was listed for under 200 TCR beta chains. In a later analysis, donors in an Asian-associated ancestry cluster reportedly had fewer N-insertions in productive TCRs than the cohort mean.

The PCR had 60 Vbeta and 13 Jbeta primers. The repertoire was sequenced with immunoSEQ multiplex PCR; TCRdb's copy has only in-frame clones and lacks some. The sample includes fewer than 250,000 clones, around 73% of them seen just once. CDR1 is SNHLY, CDR2 FYNNEI, per germline. The CDR3 spans 13 residues. The ends were cut back, 11 bases at V and 6 bases at J, with 17 bases in the middle. As regards this clone: The antigen remains undetermined.

The sample taken for sequencing was PBMCs. J is TRBJ1-5 and V is TRBV2, with a possible D match to TRBD1 (6 bases). This receptor was identified in a male donor in good health and CMV-seronegative. CDR3 bases: TGTGCCGGTGGAGGACAGCAGGGTCAGCCCCAGCATTTT. This encodes CAGGGQQGQPQHF. Full variable domain (outside the CDR3, taken from reference TRBV2 and TRBJ1-5): EPEVTQTPSHQVTQMGQEVILRCVPISNHLYFYWYRQILGQKVEFLVSFYNNEISEKSEIFDDQFSVERPDGSNFTLKIRSTKLEDSAMYFCAGGGQQGQPQHFGDGTRLSIL.